This TCR beta chain appears in the sequencing data of a study of control samples from healthy donors and cancer patients. CDR3 length equals 13 residues. Trimming took off 5 bases at V and 5 bases at J, with 12 bases between the two ends. From germline, CDR1 is KGHDR and CDR2 SFDVKD. The table came from immunoSEQ multiplex PCR; TCRdb's copy has only in-frame clones and leaves some out. The table includes roughly 100,000 clones, just under 95% detected once. This receptor was taken from a human donor in good health. The donor label of this sample is uncertain. The sequenced material came from blood. The chain is built from TRBV24-1 and TRBJ2-7; a possible D gene is TRBD1 (6 bases). The CDR3 nucleotides are TGTGCCACCAGTGTTTACAGGGACCACGAGCAGTACTTC. The encoded protein is CATSVYRDHEQYF.